One and the same sample provided the 11 T cell receptor beta chains below, sequenced in a study of pediatric ulcerative colitis. Rectal tissue came from one to two pinch biopsies taken at colonoscopy. Some clones are missing from TCRdb's copy, which holds only in-frame ones; the method was immunoSEQ multiplex PCR. The sample has tens of thousands of clones, over 55% seen once; the top ten hold 7.8%. The sequencing sample was made of gut tissue. The origin of the receptors is a boy younger than 18 with severe ulcerative colitis.

CDR3 loop: CASSWETQGYGYTF. CDR3 coding DNA: TGTGCCAGCAGCTGGGAAACCCAGGGATATGGCTACACCTTC. V and J are TRBV5-6 and TRBJ1-2; possibly TRBD1 for D (5 bases). V shed 3 bases and J shed 5 bases, with 14 bases lying between them. Per the germline V gene, CDR1 is SGHDT and CDR2 is YYEEEE. The CDR3 length is 14 residues.

This clone was recorded once. This chain joins TRBV11-2 and TRBJ2-5; D remains unclear. The J call may not be correct, given that the DNA end is closer to TRBJ2-7. In germline, CDR1 is SGHAT, CDR2 FQNNGV. This CDR3 contains 15 residues. The CDR3 DNA reads as TGTGCCAGCAGCTTAGTAAGTGGTGTAAGCTACGAGCAGTACTTC. This translates into CASSLVSGVSYEQYF.

This clone occurred once. J is TRBJ2-7 and V is TRBV27; maybe TRBD2 (5 bases). The CDR3 covers 15 residues. Germline CDR1 MNHEY, CDR2 SMNVEV (reference sequence). Trimming took off 2 bases at V and 4 bases at J, with 15 bases between the two ends. CDR3: CASSLKSVGNYEQYF. The DNA for the CDR3 is TGTGCCAGCAGTTTAAAAAGCGTCGGGAATTACGAGCAGTACTTC.

This clone was seen a handful of times. The CDR3 region is CASSSIDTLGVDEQFF. The CDR3 DNA sequence: TGCGCCAGCAGCTCAATCGACACCTTAGGGGTCGATGAGCAGTTCTTC. The chain combines TRBV5-1 with TRBJ2-1, with TRBD1 as a possible D gene (5 bases). The germline CDR1 and CDR2 sequences are SGHRS and YFSETQ. Trimming left V 3 bases short and J 8 bases short, with 21 bases between. The CDR3 length is 16 residues.

The V and J genes are TRBV7-2 and TRBJ2-3, with 12 bases aligning to TRBD2. There are 17 residues in the CDR3. J was trimmed by 2 bases and V by 1 base; bases with no gene match: 4. Per the germline V gene, CDR1 is SGHTA and CDR2 is FQGNSA. CDR3 DNA sequence: TGTGCCAGCAGCTTAGTTGGGACTAGCGGGCCCACAGATACGCAGTATTTT. Protein product: CASSLVGTSGPTDTQYF. The complete variable domain, with remaining parts taken from reference TRBV7-2 and TRBJ2-3, reads GAGVSQSPSNKVTEKGKDVELRCDPISGHTALYWYRQSLGQGLEFLIYFQGNSAPDKSGLPSDRFSAERTGGSVSTLTIQRTQQEDSAVYLCASSLVGTSGPTDTQYFGPGTRLTVL.

The chain carries TRBV7-3 and TRBJ2-1; TRBD2 might be the D (6 bases). The V gene lost 2 bases and the J gene lost 7 bases, with 15 bases spanning the gap. This CDR3 spans 15 amino acids. CDR1 is SGHTA, CDR2 FQGTGA, per germline. The DNA for the CDR3 is TGTGCCAGCAGCTTACTCTCGGGAGTGGGTAATGAGCAGTTCTTC. Translation gives CASSLLSGVGNEQFF.

V usage is TRBV7-2 and J usage is TRBJ2-3; a weak D match, TRBD2 (6 bases). This CDR3 is 13 amino acids long. CDR1 is SGHTA, CDR2 FQGNSA, per germline. V was clipped by 3 bases and J by 4 bases, with 8 bases between them. For the CDR3, the DNA is TGTGCCAGCAGCTTCACGGGGGCAGATACGCAGTATTTT. Encoded protein: CASSFTGADTQYF. Full variable domain (outside the CDR3, taken from reference TRBV7-2 and TRBJ2-3): GAGVSQSPSNKVTEKGKDVELRCDPISGHTALYWYRQSLGQGLEFLIYFQGNSAPDKSGLPSDRFSAERTGGSVSTLTIQRTQQEDSAVYLCASSFTGADTQYFGPGTRLTVL.

The chain couples TRBV5-6 to TRBJ2-1; D remains unclear. The germline CDR1 and CDR2 sequences are SGHDT and YYEEEE. The CDR3 has 15 residues. V was cut by 1 base and J by 2 bases, with 10 bases left in between. For the CDR3, the DNA is TGTGCCAGCAGCTTGATACGAGATCCCTACAATGAGCAGTTCTTC. Translated: CASSLIRDPYNEQFF.

The V and J genes are TRBV19 and TRBJ1-1; D remains unclear. The V gene lost 5 bases and the J gene lost 4 bases, with 11 bases spanning the gap. Germline V lookup: CDR1 LNHDA, CDR2 SQIVND (reference sequence). The CDR3 consists of 13 residues. The CDR3 loop is CASSLGQTTEAFF. The CDR3 bases are TGTGCCAGTAGTCTTGGGCAGACCACTGAAGCTTTCTTT.

CDR3 bases: TGTGCCAGTAGTATATGGGGTATAAACTATGGCTACACCTTC. This encodes CASSIWGINYGYTF. The gene calls are TRBV19 and TRBJ1-2; D is uncertain. Germline CDR1 and CDR2: LNHDA and SQIVND (reference sequence). This CDR3 is 14 amino acids long. V lost 2 bases and J 2 bases, leaving 9 bases between the germline ends. Together with reference TRBV19 and TRBJ1-2, the CDR3 gives the full variable domain: DGGITQSPKYLFRKEGQNVTLSCEQNLNHDAMYWYRQDPGQGLRLIYYSQIVNDFQKGDIAEGYSVSREKKESFPLTVTSAQKNPTAFYLCASSIWGINYGYTFGSGTRLTVV.

The V gene is TRBV4-1, the J gene TRBJ1-1, with TRBD1 identical over 9 bases. This CDR3 is 16 amino acids long. V lost 3 bases and J lost 4; bases outside the gene matches: 9. Looked up from germline, CDR1 is MGHRA and CDR2 is YSYEKL. The CDR3 DNA reads as TGCGCCAGCAGCCACGGGACAGGGTGGGAGAGCACTGAAGCTTTCTTT. This translates into CASSHGTGWESTEAFF.